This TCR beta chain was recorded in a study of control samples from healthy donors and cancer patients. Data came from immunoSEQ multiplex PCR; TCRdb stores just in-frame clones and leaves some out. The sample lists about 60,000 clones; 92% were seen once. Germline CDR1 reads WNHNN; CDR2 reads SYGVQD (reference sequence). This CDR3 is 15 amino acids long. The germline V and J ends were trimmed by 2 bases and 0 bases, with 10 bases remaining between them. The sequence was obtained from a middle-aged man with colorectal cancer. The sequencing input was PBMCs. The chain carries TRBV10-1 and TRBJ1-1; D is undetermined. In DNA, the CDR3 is TGCGCCAGCAGTGAGCCTGTGGCCATGAACACTGAAGCTTTCTTT. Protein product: CASSEPVAMNTEAFF.